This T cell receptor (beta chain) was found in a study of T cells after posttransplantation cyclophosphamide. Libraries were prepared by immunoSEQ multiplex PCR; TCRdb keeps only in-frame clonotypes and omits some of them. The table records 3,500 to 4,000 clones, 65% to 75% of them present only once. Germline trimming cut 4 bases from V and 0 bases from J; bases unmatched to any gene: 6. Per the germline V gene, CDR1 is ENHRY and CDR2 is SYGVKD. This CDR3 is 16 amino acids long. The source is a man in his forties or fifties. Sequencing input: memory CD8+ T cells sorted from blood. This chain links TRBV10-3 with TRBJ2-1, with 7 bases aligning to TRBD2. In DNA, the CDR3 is TGTGCCATCAGTGGGGGGGAGGGCCTCTCCTACAATGAGCAGTTCTTC. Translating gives CAISGGEGLSYNEQFF.